These 28 T cell receptor beta chains originate from one sample sequenced in a study of graft-versus-host responses after intestinal transplantation. Method: immunoSEQ multiplex PCR; TCRdb's copy keeps in-frame clones and lacks some. The table includes about 40,000 clones, about 89% detected once. Specimen: PBMCs, collected about 310 days after intestinal transplant. The source is a human patient who received an intestinal transplant, so some T cells may come from the graft donor.

The genes are TRBV5-5 and TRBJ2-5; no definite D call. The CDR3 consists of 15 residues. The germline CDR1 and CDR2 sequences are SGHKS and YYEKEE (reference sequence). V lost 4 bases to trimming and J lost 1 base, with 14 bases between them. CDR3 amino acids: CASSPPTTAQETQYF. The CDR3 nucleotides read TGTGCCAGCAGCCCCCCTACGACCGCCCAAGAGACCCAGTACTTC.

The chain carries TRBV11-3 and TRBJ1-2, with 8 bases lining up with TRBD1. CDR3 length: 14 amino acids. V gave up 9 bases and J gave up 3 bases; unmatched junction bases: 9. CDR1 and CDR2 (germline): SGHNT, YENEEA. The CDR3 spells CARDLDREDYGYTF. In DNA form, the CDR3 reads TGTGCCAGAGACCTGGACAGGGAAGACTATGGCTACACCTTC.

The rearrangement joins TRBV6-1 to TRBJ2-1; 7 bases agree with TRBD2. The length of the CDR3 is 14 residues. V lost 3 bases and J lost 3; bases outside the gene matches: 2. Germline V gene data show CDR1 as MNHNS and CDR2 as SASEGT. The CDR3 nucleotides read TGTGCCAGCAGTGACGGCGGGGGCTACAATGAGCAGTTCTTC. It codes for CASSDGGGYNEQFF.

In DNA, the CDR3 is TGCGCCAGCAGCCCCCCGGGACACTCTAGCACAGATACGCAGTATTTT. The encoded protein is CASSPPGHSSTDTQYF. The chain carries TRBV5-1 and TRBJ2-3, with D maybe TRBD1 (6 bases). Trimming removed 4 bases at V and 0 bases at J, with 15 bases between. The CDR3 spans 16 residues. The germline gives CDR1 SGHRS, CDR2 YFSETQ.

On this clone: The junction departs from the called germline gene at one end, perhaps through a read error. V gene TRBV19 combines with J gene TRBJ1-1; TRBD1 matches 8 bases. The germline gives CDR1 LNHDA, CDR2 SQIVND (reference sequence). The CDR3 runs to 15 residues. CDR3 DNA sequence: TGTGCCGGTAGTATAGCCCAGGGGGCATACACTGAAGCTTTCTTT. Its protein product is CAGSIAQGAYTEAFF. The whole variable domain, remainder taken from reference TRBV19 and TRBJ1-1, is DGGITQSPKYLFRKEGQNVTLSCEQNLNHDAMYWYRQDPGQGLRLIYYSQIVNDFQKGDIAEGYSVSREKKESFPLTVTSAQKNPTAFYLCAGSIAQGAYTEAFFGQGTRLTVV.

V usage is TRBV5-1 and J usage is TRBJ2-7; D is unresolved. Between the trimmed V and J ends, which lost 5 bases and 3 bases, there was a span of 12 bases. The germline gives CDR1 SGHRS, CDR2 YFSETQ. The CDR3 covers 13 residues. CDR3 coding DNA: TGCGCCAGCAGGAAGGGTTTTAGCTACGAGCAGTACTTC. As protein: CASRKGFSYEQYF.

V gene TRBV27 combines with J gene TRBJ2-2, with TRBD2 matching 11 bases. J lost 6 bases, V lost 6 bases, and 3 bases had no gene match. Germline CDR1 MNHEY, CDR2 SMNVEV (reference sequence). The CDR3 runs 14 residues. The CDR3 loop is CASSYSGGAGELFF. The CDR3, as DNA: TGTGCCAGCAGCTATAGCGGGGGGGCCGGGGAGCTGTTTTTT.

The J gene is TRBJ2-1, the V gene TRBV6-6; TRBD2 matches 8 bases. There are 15 residues in the CDR3. In germline, CDR1 is MNHNY, CDR2 SVGAGI (reference sequence). The V and J ends lost 6 bases and 1 base, in that order; junction bases with no gene match: 5. CDR3 in DNA: TGTGCCAGCAGCCTTAGCGGGACATCCTACAATGAGCAGTTCTTC. It codes for CASSLSGTSYNEQFF.

CDR3 sequence reads: CASSPQGGETQYF. CDR3 DNA: TGTGCCAGCAGCCCCCAGGGGGGAGAGACCCAGTACTTC. This chain uses TRBV7-3 with TRBJ2-5; D might be TRBD1 (7 bases). This CDR3 contains 13 residues. CDR1 is SGHTA and CDR2 is FQGTGA in the germline V gene. The germline V and J ends were trimmed by 5 bases and 4 bases, with 11 bases remaining between them.

This clone was recorded once. The chain is built from TRBV14 and TRBJ2-1, with TRBD2 as a possible D gene (6 bases). Trimming took off 5 bases at V and 5 bases at J, with 13 bases between the two ends. The CDR3 contains 14 residues. The germline CDR1 and CDR2 sequences are SGHDN and FVKESK. The CDR3 DNA follows: TGTGCCAGCAGCGGAGGGAGTTACAACAATGAGCAGTTCTTC. This translates into CASSGGSYNNEQFF.

The J gene is TRBJ2-7, the V gene TRBV23-1, with 10 positions matching TRBD1. TRBV23-1 is flagged as an ORF with uncertain function. This CDR3 spans 14 amino acids. Losses at the gene ends were 2 bases for V and 2 bases for J; bases not matched to a gene: 0. The chain's CDR3 is CASSQGTGAYEQYF. In nucleotides, the CDR3 is TGCGCCAGCAGTCAAGGGACAGGGGCCTACGAGCAGTACTTC.

The gene calls are TRBV5-4 and TRBJ2-7; no reliable D call. Germline loops: CDR1 SGHNT, CDR2 YYREEE (reference sequence). With 0 bases removed from V and 6 bases from J, the gap between germline ends came to 10 bases. CDR3 length: 13 amino acids. The CDR3 DNA reads TGTGCCAGCAGCTTGGGAGGCTATTCCGAGCAGTACTTC. This encodes CASSLGGYSEQYF.

This sequence joins TRBV2 and TRBJ1-5; D may be TRBD1 (6 bases). Between the trimmed V and J ends, which lost 6 bases and 0 bases, there was a span of 9 bases. Germline V gives CDR1 SNHLY, CDR2 FYNNEI. The CDR3 is made up of 14 amino acids. CDR3 sequence (DNA): TGTGCCAGCAGAGGACAGCCTAGCAATCAGCCCCAGCATTTT. This sequence encodes CASRGQPSNQPQHF.

The rearrangement joins TRBV28 to TRBJ1-5; D may be TRBD1 (5 bases). V lost 6 bases, J lost 7 bases, and 19 bases lay in between. The length of the CDR3 is 15 residues. Germline V gene data show CDR1 as MDHEN and CDR2 as SYDVKM. The DNA for the CDR3 is TGTGCCAGCAGGGGGCTCGGTGTGGGACGACAGCCCCAGCATTTT. Residues: CASRGLGVGRQPQHF.

Only one count was recorded for this clone. The chain links TRBV5-4 to TRBJ2-1; weak D call: TRBD1 (5 bases). This CDR3 region has 13 residues. The germline CDR1 and CDR2 sequences are SGHNT and YYREEE (reference sequence). Trimming shortened V by 2 bases and J by 6 bases, and 9 bases separated the two germline ends. The CDR3 DNA is TGTGCCAGCAGCTTACAGGCTGGCAATGAGCAGTTCTTC. Residues: CASSLQAGNEQFF.

The chain carries TRBV5-4 and TRBJ2-4; D is ambiguous. With 2 bases removed from V and 9 bases from J, the gap between germline ends came to 9 bases. Germline V gives CDR1 SGHNT, CDR2 YYREEE (reference sequence). The CDR3 consists of 12 residues. Here the CDR3 reads CASSFGQGIQYF. DNA for the CDR3: TGTGCCAGCAGCTTCGGTCAAGGCATTCAGTACTTC.

CDR3 bases: TGTGCCAGCAGCAAGGGGTCCCACTACTACGAGCAGTACTTC. It specifies CASSKGSHYYEQYF. V and J are TRBV13 and TRBJ2-7, with TRBD1 as a possible D gene (5 bases). The CDR3 has 14 residues. V was shortened by 5 bases and J by 3 bases, with 14 bases between the two germline ends. Germline values: CDR1 PRHDT, CDR2 FYEKMQ (reference sequence).

The rearrangement links TRBV6-5 to TRBJ2-5; D is tentatively TRBD1 or TRBD2 (5 bases each). This CDR3 is built from 15 residues. Per germline, CDR1 MNHEY and CDR2 SVGAGI. Trimming took off 7 bases at V and 1 base at J, with 16 bases between the two ends. CDR3: CASKIFGGLQETQYF. CDR3 in DNA: TGTGCCAGCAAGATCTTTGGGGGTCTCCAAGAGACCCAGTACTTC.

The chain employs TRBV11-2 and TRBJ1-1; tentative D call: TRBD1 (6 bases). Per the germline V gene, CDR1 is SGHAT and CDR2 is FQNNGV. Trimming cost V 1 base and J 3 bases, with 9 bases left between them. CDR3 size: 14 residues. CDR3 in DNA: TGTGCCAGCAGCTTAGGGACAGCTTACACTGAAGCTTTCTTT. This gives the protein CASSLGTAYTEAFF.

The rearrangement uses TRBV15 and TRBJ1-2; D is ambiguous. Germline CDR1 and CDR2: LNHNV and YYDKDF (reference sequence). The CDR3 covers 17 residues. Trimming left V 5 bases short and J 4 bases short, with 23 bases between. CDR3 DNA sequence: TGTGCCACCAGCCGAATAGAAGGGTGTGGAAAGACCTATGGCTACACCTTC. The encoded protein is CATSRIEGCGKTYGYTF.

V gene TRBV18 combines with J gene TRBJ2-5, with 7 bases aligning to TRBD2. This CDR3 spans 15 amino acids. The germline CDR1 and CDR2 sequences are KGHSH and LQKENI. V was pared by 6 bases and J by 6 bases, with 13 bases of the junction left unmatched. The CDR3 DNA is TGTGCCAGCTCCCAAAATCCGACTAGCCGGAAGACCCAGTACTTC. The encoded protein is CASSQNPTSRKTQYF.

The chain couples TRBV4-1 to TRBJ1-1; D gene ambiguous. Trimming took off 0 bases at V and 1 base at J, with 12 bases between the two ends. This CDR3 spans 16 amino acids. In germline, CDR1 is MGHRA, CDR2 YSYEKL. CDR3 bases: TGCGCCAGCAGCCAAGAAGTCTACTGGGGGAACACTGAAGCTTTCTTT. This translates into CASSQEVYWGNTEAFF.

The rearrangement uses TRBV2 and TRBJ2-5; 14 nucleotides align to TRBD2. V gave up 6 bases and J gave up 7 bases; unmatched junction bases: 16. Germline V lookup: CDR1 SNHLY, CDR2 FYNNEI. The CDR3 contains 18 residues. The CDR3 protein is CASSLRLAGGLAQVTQYF. CDR3 DNA: TGTGCCAGCAGCCTAAGACTAGCGGGGGGGCTAGCCCAGGTGACCCAGTACTTC.

This chain joins TRBV4-1 and TRBJ2-7; 7 nucleotides agree with TRBD1. The CDR3 spans 15 residues. V was clipped by 2 bases and J by 3 bases; unmatched bases: 7. The germline V gene has CDR1 MGHRA and CDR2 YSYEKL. CDR3 nucleotides: TGCGCCAGCAGCCAATCCGACAGGGTCAGCTACGAGCAGTACTTC. Its protein is CASSQSDRVSYEQYF.

This chain uses TRBV28 with TRBJ1-2, with 7 bases matching TRBD1. CDR1 is MDHEN and CDR2 is SYDVKM in the germline V gene. V was pared by 11 bases and J by 4 bases, with 10 bases of the junction left unmatched. The CDR3 has 13 residues. In DNA, the CDR3 is TGTGCCCTGGGTGGAGGGGGCAGCTATGGCTACACCTTC. Translating gives CALGGGGSYGYTF.

The chain links TRBV4-1 to TRBJ2-2, with 13 bases that match TRBD2. J gave up 4 bases and V 0 bases, and 2 bases lay outside the gene matches. This CDR3 has 17 residues. Germline V gene data show CDR1 as MGHRA and CDR2 as YSYEKL. CDR3 loop: CASSQEGLAGLTGELFF. The DNA of the CDR3 is TGCGCCAGCAGCCAAGAGGGACTAGCGGGGCTCACCGGGGAGCTGTTTTTT.

This clone has just a few counts. The rearrangement joins TRBV28 to TRBJ2-7; 11 nucleotides align to TRBD2. Per germline, CDR1 MDHEN and CDR2 SYDVKM. This CDR3 contains 13 residues. V was clipped by 2 bases and J by 6 bases; unmatched bases: 0. The CDR3 DNA is TGTGCCAGCAGTTTACTAGCGGGAGGCGAGCAGTACTTC. Translated, it gives CASSLLAGGEQYF.

The J gene is TRBJ1-3, the V gene TRBV27, with D tentatively TRBD1 (5 bases). The CDR3 is 15 amino acids. Between the trimmed V and J ends, which lost 0 bases and 0 bases, there was a span of 6 bases. In germline, CDR1 is MNHEY, CDR2 SMNVEV (reference sequence). The CDR3, as DNA: TGTGCCAGCAGTTTATCGGGGGGCTCTGGAAACACCATATATTTT. Translation gives CASSLSGGSGNTIYF.